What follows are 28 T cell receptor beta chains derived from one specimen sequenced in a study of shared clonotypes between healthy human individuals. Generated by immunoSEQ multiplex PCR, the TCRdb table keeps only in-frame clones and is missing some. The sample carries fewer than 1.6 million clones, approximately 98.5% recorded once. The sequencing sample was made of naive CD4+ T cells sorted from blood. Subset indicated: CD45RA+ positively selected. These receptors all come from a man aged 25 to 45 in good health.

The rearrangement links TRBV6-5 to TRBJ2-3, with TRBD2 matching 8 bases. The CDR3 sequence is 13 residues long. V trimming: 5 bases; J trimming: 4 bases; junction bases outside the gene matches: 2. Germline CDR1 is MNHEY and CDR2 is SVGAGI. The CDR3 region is CASSQLAADTQYF. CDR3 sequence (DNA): TGTGCCAGCAGTCAACTAGCGGCAGATACGCAGTATTTT.

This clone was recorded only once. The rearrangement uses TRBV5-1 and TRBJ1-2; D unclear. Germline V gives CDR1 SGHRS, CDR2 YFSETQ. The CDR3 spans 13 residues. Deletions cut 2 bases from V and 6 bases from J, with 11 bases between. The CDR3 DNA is TGCGCCAGCAGCTTAACCGTTCTCGATGGCTACACCTTC. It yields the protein CASSLTVLDGYTF.

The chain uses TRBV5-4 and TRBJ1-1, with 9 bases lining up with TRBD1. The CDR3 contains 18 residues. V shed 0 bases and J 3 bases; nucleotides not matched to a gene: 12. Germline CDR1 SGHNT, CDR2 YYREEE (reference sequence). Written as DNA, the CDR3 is TGTGCCAGCAGCTTGGGAGGGACAGGGTTTCTCAGGGACACTGAAGCTTTCTTT. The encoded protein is CASSLGGTGFLRDTEAFF.

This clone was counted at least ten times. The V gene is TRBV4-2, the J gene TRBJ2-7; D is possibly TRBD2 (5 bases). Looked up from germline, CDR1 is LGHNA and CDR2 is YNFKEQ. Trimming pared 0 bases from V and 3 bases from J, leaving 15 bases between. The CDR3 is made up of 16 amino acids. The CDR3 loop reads CASSQDLGLRDYEQYF. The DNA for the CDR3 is TGTGCCAGCAGCCAAGATCTGGGGTTACGGGACTACGAGCAGTACTTC.

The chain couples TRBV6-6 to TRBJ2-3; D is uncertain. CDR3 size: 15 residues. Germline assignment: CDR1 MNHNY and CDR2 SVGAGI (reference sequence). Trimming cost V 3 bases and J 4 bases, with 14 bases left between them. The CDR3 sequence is CASSYPDIGSDTQYF. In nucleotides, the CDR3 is TGTGCCAGCAGTTATCCAGACATAGGGTCAGATACGCAGTATTTT.

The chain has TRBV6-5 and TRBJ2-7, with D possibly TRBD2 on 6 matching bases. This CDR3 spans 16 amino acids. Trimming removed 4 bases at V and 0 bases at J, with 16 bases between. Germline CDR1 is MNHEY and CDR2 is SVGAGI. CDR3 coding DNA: TGTGCCAGCAGTTCACCCCGGGGGAAGGGCTCCTACGAGCAGTACTTC. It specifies CASSSPRGKGSYEQYF.

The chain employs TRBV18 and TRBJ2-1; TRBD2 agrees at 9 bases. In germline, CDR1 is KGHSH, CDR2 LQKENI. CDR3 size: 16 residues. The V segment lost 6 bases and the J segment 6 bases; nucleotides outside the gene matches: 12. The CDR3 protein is CASSPRGREGLNEQFF. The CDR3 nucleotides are TGTGCCAGCTCCCCCCGGGGGCGGGAGGGCCTCAATGAGCAGTTCTTC.

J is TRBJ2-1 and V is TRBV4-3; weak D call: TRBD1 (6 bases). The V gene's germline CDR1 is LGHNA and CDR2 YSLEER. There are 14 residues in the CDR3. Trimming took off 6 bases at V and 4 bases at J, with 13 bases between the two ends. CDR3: CASRAGTTYNEQFF. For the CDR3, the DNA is TGCGCCAGCAGGGCCGGGACAACATACAATGAGCAGTTCTTC.

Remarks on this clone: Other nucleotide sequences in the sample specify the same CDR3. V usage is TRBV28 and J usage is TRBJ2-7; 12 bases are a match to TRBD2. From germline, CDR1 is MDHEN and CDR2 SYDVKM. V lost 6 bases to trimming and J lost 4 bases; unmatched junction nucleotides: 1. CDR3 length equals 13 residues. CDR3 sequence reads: CASRLAGGYEQYF. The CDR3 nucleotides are TGTGCCAGCAGACTAGCGGGAGGATACGAGCAGTACTTC.

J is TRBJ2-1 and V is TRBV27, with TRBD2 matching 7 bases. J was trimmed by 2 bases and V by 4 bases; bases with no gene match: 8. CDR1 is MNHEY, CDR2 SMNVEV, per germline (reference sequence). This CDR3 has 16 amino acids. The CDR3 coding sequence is TGTGCCAGCAGTTCCGACCGGCTAGCGGCCTACAATGAGCAGTTCTTC. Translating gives CASSSDRLAAYNEQFF.

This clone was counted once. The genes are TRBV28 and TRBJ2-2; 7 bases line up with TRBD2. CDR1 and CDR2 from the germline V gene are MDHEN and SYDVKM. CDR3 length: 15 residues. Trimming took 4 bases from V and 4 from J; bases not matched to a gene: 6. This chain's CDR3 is CASSSGGRATGELFF. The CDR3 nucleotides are TGTGCCAGCAGTTCAGGTGGGAGGGCCACCGGGGAGCTGTTTTTT.

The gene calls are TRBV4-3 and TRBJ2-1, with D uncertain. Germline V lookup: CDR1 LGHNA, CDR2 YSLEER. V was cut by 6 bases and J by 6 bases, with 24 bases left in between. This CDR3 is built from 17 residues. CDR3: CASRSRKDGLGGNEQFF. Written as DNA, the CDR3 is TGCGCCAGCAGAAGCCGCAAGGACGGGTTGGGCGGCAATGAGCAGTTCTTC.

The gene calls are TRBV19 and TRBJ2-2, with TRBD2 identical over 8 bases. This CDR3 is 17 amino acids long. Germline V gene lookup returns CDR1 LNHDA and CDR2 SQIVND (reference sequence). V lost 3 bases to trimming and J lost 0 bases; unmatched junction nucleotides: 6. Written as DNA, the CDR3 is TGTGCCAGTAGTATGAATGGCGGGAGGCCGAACACCGGGGAGCTGTTTTTT. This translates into CASSMNGGRPNTGELFF.

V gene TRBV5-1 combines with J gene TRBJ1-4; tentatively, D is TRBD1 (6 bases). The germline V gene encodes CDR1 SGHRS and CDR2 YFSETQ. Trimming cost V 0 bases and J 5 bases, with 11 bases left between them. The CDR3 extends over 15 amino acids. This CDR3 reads CASSLALRGNEKLFF. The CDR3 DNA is TGCGCCAGCAGCTTGGCCCTTAGGGGGAATGAAAAACTGTTTTTT.

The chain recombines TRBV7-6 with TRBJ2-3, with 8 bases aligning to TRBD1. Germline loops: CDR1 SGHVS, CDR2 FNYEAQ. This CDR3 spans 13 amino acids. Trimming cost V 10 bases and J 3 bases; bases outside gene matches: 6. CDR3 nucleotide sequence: TGTGCCATCGCCTGGACAGGGACAGATACGCAGTATTTT. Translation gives CAIAWTGTDTQYF.

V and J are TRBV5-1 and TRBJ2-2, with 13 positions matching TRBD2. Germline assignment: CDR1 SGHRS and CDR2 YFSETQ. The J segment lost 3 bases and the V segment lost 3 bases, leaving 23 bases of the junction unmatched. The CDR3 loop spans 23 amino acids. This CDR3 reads CASSWKSGTSGISRVGYTGELFF. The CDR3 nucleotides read TGCGCCAGCAGCTGGAAAAGCGGGACTAGCGGGATCTCAAGGGTGGGGTACACCGGGGAGCTGTTTTTT.

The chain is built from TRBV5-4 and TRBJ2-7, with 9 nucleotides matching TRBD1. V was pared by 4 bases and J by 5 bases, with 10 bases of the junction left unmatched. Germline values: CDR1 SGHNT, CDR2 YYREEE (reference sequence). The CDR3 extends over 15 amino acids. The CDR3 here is CASSPRTGDYDEQYF. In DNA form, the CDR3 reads TGTGCCAGCAGCCCACGGACAGGGGATTACGACGAGCAGTACTTC.

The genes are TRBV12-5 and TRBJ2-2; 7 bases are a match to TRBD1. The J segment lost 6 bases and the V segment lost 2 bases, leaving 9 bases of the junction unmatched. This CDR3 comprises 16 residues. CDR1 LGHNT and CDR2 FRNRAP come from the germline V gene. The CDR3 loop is CASGLLGQRYPGELFF. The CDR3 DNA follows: TGTGCTAGTGGTTTGTTGGGACAGAGGTATCCCGGGGAGCTGTTTTTT.

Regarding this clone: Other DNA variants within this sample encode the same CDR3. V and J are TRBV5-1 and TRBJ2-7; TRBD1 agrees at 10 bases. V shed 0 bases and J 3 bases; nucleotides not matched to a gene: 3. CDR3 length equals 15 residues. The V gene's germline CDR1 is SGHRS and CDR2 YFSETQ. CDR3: CASSLAGTGDYEQYF. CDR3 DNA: TGCGCCAGCAGCTTGGCTGGGACAGGGGACTACGAGCAGTACTTC. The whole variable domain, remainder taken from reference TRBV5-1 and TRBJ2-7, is KAGVTQTPRYLIKTRGQQVTLSCSPISGHRSVSWYQQTPGQGLQFLFEYFSETQRNKGNFPGRFSGRQFSNSRSEMNVSTLELGDSALYLCASSLAGTGDYEQYFGPGTRLTVT.

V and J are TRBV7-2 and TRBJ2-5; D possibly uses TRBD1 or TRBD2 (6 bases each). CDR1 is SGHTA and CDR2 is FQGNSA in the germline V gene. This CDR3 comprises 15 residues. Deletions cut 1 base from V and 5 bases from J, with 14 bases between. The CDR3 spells CASSLDGRGRETQYF. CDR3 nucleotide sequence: TGTGCCAGCAGCTTAGACGGACGGGGGCGGGAGACCCAGTACTTC.

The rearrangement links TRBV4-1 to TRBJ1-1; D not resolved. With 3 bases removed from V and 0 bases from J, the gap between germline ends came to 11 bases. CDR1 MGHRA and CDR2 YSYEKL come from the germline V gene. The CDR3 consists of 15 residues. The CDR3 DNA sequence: TGCGCCAGCAGCCATCGGGGAAACATGAACACTGAAGCTTTCTTT. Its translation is CASSHRGNMNTEAFF.

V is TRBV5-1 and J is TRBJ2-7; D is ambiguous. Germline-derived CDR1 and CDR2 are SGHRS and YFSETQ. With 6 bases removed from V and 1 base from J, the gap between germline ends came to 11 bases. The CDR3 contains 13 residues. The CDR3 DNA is TGCGCCAGCAACGGGCACGTTTCCTACGAGCAGTACTTC. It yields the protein CASNGHVSYEQYF.

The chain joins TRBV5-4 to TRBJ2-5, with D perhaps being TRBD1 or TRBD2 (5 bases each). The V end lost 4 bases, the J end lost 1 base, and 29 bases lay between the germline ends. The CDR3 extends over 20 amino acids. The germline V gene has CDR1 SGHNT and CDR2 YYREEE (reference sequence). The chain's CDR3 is CASSEGRNRGGGGFQETQYF. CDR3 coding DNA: TGTGCCAGCAGCGAGGGGCGAAATAGAGGCGGTGGGGGATTCCAAGAGACCCAGTACTTC.

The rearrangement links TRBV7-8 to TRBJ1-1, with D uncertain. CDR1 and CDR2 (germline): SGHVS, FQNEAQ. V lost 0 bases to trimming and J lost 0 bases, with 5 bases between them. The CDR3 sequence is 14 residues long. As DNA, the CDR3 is TGTGCCAGCAGCTTAGCCGGCATGAACACTGAAGCTTTCTTT. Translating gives CASSLAGMNTEAFF.

Here the CDR3 reads CASSQAPLRQGTYNEKLFF. The CDR3 DNA reads TGCGCCAGCAGCCAAGCGCCTCTCCGTCAAGGGACCTATAATGAAAAACTGTTTTTT. The chain joins TRBV4-1 to TRBJ1-4, with D possibly TRBD1 on 5 matching bases. Looked up from germline, CDR1 is MGHRA and CDR2 is YSYEKL. The CDR3 is 19 residues long. The germline V and J ends were trimmed by 1 base and 4 bases, with 22 bases remaining between them.

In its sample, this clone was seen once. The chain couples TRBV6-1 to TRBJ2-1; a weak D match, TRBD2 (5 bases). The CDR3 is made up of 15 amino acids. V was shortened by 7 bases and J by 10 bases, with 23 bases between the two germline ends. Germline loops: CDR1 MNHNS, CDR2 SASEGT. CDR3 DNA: TGTGCCAGCATCCCAAGCGCATGGCGGGCGGAAGAGCAGTTCTTC. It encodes CASIPSAWRAEEQFF.

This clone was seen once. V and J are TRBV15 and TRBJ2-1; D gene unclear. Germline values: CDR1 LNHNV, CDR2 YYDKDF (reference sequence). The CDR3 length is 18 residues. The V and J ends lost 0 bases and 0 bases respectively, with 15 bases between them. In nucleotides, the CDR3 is TGTGCCACCAGCAGAGATGGGTCACGAGAAACCTCCTACAATGAGCAGTTCTTC. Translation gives CATSRDGSRETSYNEQFF.

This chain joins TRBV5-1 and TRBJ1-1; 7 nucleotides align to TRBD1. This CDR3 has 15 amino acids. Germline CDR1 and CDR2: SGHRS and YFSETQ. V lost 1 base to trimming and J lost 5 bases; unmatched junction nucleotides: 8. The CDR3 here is CASSLTDSRGTEAFF. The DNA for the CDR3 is TGCGCCAGCAGCTTGACGGACTCCAGGGGGACTGAAGCTTTCTTT.